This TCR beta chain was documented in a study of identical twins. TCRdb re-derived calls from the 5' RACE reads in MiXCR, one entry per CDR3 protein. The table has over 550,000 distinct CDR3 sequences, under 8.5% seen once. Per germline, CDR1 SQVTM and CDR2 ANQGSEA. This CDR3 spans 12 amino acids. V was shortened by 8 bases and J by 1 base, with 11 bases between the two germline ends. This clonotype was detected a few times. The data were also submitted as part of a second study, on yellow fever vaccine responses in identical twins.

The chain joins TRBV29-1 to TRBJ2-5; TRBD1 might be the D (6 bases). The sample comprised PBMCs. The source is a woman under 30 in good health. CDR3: CSKDRFQETQYF. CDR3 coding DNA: TGCAGCAAGGACAGATTCCAAGAGACCCAGTACTTC. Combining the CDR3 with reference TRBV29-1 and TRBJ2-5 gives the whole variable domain SAVISQKPSRDICQRGTSLTIQCQVDSQVTMMFWYRQQPGQSLTLIATANQGSEATYESGFVIDKFPISRPNLTFSTLTVSNMSPEDSSIYLCSKDRFQETQYFGPGTRLLVL.